Below, one T cell receptor beta chain is given with its context. Its antigen is unidentified. This specimen comes from a study of vaccination effects on CD4 cells after COVID-19. Using viral peptide pools, the ViraFEST assay grew out antigen-specific CD4+ T cells prior to sequencing. Scientists isolated CD4+ T cells after an approximately 10-day culture period ended. Nobody among the vaccine recipients had prior SARS-CoV-2 infection (nucleocapsid antibodies were negative). PBMC cultures contained about 1.9 million cells per well, approximately 9.2 IU/ml IL-2 and 10 ug/ml peptides. Whole-study findings and limits: Among infection- and vaccine-induced clones, marked clonal contraction occurred late after vaccination.

Data came from immunoSEQ multiplex PCR; TCRdb stores just in-frame clones and leaves some out. The table records some 20,000 clones, around 70% of them present only once. Here the sequenced sample was CD4+ T cells from PBMCs cultured with HCoV-229E spike peptides, taken before COVID-19 vaccination. The receptor's source is a human donor who received a COVID-19 vaccine.

CDR3: CASSRPTDTQYF. The CDR3 nucleotides read TGTGCCAGCAGCCGTCCCACAGATACGCAGTATTTT. The rearrangement uses TRBV6-6 and TRBJ2-3; D ambiguous. CDR1 MNHNY and CDR2 SVGAGI come from the germline V gene (reference sequence). CDR3 size: 12 residues. The V gene lost 6 bases and the J gene lost 2 bases, with 6 bases spanning the gap.